This TCR beta chain came from a study of early T cells in non-severe SARS-CoV-2 infection. Whole-study context: Whole-blood bulk RNA, unsorted, was sequenced, and chains were unpaired.

Ten or more counts support this clonotype. No antigen is known for it. Study-wide results and caveats: VDJdb matching, biased toward anti-spike CD8 responses, missed private and CD4 specificities.

Separate cDNA molecules each had unique molecular identifiers attached to them. Each CDR3 protein gets one entry after TCRdb re-called the 5' RACE reads with MiXCR. The sample yields approximately 39,000 distinct CDR3 sequences, more than 8% seen once. V lost 2 bases, J lost 4 bases, and 2 bases lay in between. Germline V gene sequence: CDR1 SGHTA, CDR2 FQGNSA. The CDR3 totals 11 residues. The clonotype was recovered from an adult who was a healthcare worker with PCR-confirmed SARS-CoV-2 infection or an uninfected control (not recorded which). Sequencing used whole blood. V is TRBV7-2 and J is TRBJ2-5, with D unclear. CDR3: CASSLIETQYF. DNA of the CDR3: TGTGCCAGCAGCTTAATAGAGACCCAGTACTTC.